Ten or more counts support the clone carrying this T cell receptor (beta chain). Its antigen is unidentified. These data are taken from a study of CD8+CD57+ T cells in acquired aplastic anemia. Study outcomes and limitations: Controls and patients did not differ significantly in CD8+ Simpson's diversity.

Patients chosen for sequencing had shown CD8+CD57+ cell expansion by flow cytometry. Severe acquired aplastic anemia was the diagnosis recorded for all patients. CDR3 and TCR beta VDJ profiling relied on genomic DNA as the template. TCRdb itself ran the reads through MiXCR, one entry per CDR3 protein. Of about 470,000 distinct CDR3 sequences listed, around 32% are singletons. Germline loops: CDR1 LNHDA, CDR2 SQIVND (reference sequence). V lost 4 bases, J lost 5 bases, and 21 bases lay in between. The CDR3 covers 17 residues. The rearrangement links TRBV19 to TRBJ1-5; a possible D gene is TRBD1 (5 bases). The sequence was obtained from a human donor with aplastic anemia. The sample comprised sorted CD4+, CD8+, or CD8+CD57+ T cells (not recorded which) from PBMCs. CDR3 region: CASSTPEAGLRDQPQHF. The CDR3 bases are TGTGCCAGTAGTACACCGGAGGCAGGGCTACGTGATCAGCCCCAGCATTTT.